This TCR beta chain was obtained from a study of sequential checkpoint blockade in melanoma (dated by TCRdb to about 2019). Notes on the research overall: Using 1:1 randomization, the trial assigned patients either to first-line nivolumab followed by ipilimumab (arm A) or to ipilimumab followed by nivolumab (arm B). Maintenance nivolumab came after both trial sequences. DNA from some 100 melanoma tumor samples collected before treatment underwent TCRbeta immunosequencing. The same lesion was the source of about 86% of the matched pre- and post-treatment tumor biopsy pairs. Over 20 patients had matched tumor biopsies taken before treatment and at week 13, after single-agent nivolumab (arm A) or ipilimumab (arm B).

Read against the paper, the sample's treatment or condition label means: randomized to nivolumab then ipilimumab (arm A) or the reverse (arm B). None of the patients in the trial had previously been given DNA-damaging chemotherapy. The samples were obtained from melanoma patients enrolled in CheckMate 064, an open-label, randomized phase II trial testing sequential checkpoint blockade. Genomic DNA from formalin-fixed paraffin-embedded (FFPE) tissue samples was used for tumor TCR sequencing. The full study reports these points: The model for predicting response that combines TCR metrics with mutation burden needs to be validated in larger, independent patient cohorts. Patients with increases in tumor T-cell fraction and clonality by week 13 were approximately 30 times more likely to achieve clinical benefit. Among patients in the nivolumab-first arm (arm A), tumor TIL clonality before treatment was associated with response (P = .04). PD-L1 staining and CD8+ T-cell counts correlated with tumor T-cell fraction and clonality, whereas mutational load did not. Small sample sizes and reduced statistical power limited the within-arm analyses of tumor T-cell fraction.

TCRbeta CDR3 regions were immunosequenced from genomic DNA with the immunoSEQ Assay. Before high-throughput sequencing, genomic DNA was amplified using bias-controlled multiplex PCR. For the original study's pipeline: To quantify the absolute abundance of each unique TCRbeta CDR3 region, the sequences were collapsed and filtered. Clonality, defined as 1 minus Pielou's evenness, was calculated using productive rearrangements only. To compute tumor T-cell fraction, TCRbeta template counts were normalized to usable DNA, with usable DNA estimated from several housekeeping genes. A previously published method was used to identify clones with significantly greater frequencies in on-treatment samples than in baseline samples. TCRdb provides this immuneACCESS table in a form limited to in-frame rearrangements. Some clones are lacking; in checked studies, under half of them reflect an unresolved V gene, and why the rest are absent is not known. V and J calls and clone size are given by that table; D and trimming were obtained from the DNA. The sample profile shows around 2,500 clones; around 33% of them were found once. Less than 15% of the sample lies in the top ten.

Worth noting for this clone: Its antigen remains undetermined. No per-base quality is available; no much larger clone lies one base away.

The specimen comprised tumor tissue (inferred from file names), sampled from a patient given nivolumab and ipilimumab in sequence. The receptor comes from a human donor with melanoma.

The nucleotide sequence is TGTGCTAGTGGTTTGTATCGAAACCGGGACTGGACCTACAATGAGCAGTTCTTC. It translates as CASGLYRNRDWTYNEQFF. The chain couples TRBV12-5 to TRBJ2-1; TRBD2 could be the D gene, as 6 bases match. The trim is 2 bases for V and 2 bases for J, with a gap of 19 bases between the germline ends. As encoded in the germline V gene, CDR1 is LGHNT while CDR2 is FRNRAP. The CDR3, cysteine through phenylalanine, is 18 amino acids long. Here the CDR3 DNA is all that survives: 54 bases in frame from base 1.